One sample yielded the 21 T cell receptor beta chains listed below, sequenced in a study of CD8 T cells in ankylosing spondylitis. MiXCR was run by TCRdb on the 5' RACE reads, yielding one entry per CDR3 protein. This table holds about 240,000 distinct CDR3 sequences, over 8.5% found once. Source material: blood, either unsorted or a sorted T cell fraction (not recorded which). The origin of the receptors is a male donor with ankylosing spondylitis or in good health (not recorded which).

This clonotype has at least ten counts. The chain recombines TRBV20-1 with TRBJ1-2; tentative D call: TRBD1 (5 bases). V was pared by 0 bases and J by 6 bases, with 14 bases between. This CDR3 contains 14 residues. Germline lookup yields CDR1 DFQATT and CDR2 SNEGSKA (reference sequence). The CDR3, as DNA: TGCAGTGCTAGAGATGCGCAGGGAGGGGATGGCTACACCTTC. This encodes CSARDAQGGDGYTF.

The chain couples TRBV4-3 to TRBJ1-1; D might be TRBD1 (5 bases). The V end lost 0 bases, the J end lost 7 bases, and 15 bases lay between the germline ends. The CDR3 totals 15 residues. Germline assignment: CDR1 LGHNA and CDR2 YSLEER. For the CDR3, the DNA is TGCGCCAGCAGCCAAGAAGGGCGGGATGGGGGTGAAGCTTTCTTT. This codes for CASSQEGRDGGEAFF.

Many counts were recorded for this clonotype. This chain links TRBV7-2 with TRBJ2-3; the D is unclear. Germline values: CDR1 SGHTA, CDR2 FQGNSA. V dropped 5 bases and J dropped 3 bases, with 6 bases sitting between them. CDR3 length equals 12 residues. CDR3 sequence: CASSPRTDTQYF. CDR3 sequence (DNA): TGTGCCAGCAGCCCCAGGACAGATACGCAGTATTTT. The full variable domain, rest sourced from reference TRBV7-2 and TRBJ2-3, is GAGVSQSPSNKVTEKGKDVELRCDPISGHTALYWYRQSLGQGLEFLIYFQGNSAPDKSGLPSDRFSAERTGGSVSTLTIQRTQQEDSAVYLCASSPRTDTQYFGPGTRLTVL.

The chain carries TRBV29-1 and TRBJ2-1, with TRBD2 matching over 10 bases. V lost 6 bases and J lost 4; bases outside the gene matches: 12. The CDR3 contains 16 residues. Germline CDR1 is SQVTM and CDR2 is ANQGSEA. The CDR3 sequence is CSVARGGTSAYNEQFF. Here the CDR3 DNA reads TGCAGCGTCGCCAGGGGGGGGACTAGCGCGTACAATGAGCAGTTCTTC.

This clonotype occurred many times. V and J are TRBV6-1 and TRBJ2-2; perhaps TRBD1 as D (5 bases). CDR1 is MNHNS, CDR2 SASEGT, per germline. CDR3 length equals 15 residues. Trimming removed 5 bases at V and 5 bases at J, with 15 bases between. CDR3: CASSPVRAGTGELFF. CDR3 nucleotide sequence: TGTGCCAGCAGTCCAGTAAGGGCAGGGACCGGGGAGCTGTTTTTT.

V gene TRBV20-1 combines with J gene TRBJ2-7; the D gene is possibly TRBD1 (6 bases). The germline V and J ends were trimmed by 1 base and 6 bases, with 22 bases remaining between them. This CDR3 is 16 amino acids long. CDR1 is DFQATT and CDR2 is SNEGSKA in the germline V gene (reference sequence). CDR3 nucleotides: TGCAGTGCTAGAGCCTCAGGGACACCCATCCGAGGCGAGCAGTACTTC. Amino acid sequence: CSARASGTPIRGEQYF.

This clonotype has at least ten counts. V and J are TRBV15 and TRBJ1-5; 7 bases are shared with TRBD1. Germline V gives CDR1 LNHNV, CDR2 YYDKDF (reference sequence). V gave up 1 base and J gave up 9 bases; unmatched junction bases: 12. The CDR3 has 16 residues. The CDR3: CATSRGKQGFSPPQHF. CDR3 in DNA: TGTGCCACCAGCAGAGGAAAACAGGGGTTCAGTCCGCCCCAGCATTTT.

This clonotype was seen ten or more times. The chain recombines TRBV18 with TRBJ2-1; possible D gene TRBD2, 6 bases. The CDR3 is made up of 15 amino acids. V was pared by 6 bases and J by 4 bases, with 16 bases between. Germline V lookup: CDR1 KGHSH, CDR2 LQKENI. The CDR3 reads CASSEGSGPYNEQFF. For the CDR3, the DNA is TGTGCCAGCTCCGAGGGGAGCGGGCCATACAATGAGCAGTTCTTC.

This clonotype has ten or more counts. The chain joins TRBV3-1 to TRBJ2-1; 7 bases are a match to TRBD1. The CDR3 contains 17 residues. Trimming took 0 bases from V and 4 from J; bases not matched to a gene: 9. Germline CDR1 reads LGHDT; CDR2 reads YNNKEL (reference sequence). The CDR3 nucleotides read TGTGCCAGCAGCCAAGAAAGAGCTAGGGGGCCATACAATGAGCAGTTCTTC. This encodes CASSQERARGPYNEQFF.

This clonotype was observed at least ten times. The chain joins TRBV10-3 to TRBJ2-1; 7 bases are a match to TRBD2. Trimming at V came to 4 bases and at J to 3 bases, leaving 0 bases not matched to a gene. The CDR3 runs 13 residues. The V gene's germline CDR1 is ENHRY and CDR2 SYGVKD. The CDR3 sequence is CAISGGGYNEQFF. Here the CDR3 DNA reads TGTGCCATCAGTGGGGGGGGCTACAATGAGCAGTTCTTC.

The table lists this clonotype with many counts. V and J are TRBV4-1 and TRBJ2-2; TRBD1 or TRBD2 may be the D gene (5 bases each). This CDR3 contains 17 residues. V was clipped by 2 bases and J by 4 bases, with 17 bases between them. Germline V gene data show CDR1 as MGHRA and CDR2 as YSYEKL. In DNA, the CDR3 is TGCGCCAGCAGCCAATTTCCCCGGGGCTACGCCACCGGGGAGCTGTTTTTT. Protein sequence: CASSQFPRGYATGELFF.

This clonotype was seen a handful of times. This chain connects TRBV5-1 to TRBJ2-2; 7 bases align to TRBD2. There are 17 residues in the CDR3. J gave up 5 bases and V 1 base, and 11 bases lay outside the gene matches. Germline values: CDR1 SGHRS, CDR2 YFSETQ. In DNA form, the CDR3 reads TGCGCCAGCAGCTTGATAGGAGCGGGACGAACGACCGGGGAGCTGTTTTTT. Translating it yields CASSLIGAGRTTGELFF.

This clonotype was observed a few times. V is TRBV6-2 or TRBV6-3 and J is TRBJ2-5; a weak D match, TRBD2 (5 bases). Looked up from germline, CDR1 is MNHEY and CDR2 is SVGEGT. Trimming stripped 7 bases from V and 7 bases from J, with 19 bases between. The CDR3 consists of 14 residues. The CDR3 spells CASKLSGGPVTQYF. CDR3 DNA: TGTGCCAGCAAGTTAAGCGGCGGACCAGTGACCCAGTACTTC.

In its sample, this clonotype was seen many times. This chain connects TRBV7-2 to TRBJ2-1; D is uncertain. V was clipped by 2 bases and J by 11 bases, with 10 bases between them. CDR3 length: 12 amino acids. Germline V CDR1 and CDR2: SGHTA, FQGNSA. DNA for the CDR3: TGTGCCAGCAGCTTAATGAGTGAAAAGCAGTTCTTC. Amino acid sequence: CASSLMSEKQFF.

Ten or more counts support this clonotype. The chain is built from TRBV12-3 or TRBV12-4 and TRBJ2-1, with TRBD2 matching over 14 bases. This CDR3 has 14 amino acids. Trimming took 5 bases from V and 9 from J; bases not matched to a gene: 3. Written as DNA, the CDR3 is TGTGCCAGCAGTGGACTAGCGGGAGGTGCTGAGCAGTTCTTC. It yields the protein CASSGLAGGAEQFF.

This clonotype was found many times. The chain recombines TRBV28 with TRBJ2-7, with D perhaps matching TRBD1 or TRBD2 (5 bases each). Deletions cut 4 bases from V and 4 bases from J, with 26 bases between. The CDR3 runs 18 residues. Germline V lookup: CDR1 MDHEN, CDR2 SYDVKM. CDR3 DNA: TGTGCCAGCAGTTCGGCCTCGGGGCAGTGGGATCTCCAATACGAGCAGTACTTC. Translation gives CASSSASGQWDLQYEQYF.

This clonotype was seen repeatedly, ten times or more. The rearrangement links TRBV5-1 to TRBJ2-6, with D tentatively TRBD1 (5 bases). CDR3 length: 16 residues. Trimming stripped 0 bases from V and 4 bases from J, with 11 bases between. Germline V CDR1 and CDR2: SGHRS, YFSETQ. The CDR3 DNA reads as TGCGCCAGCAGCTTGGAAGGGGCGCAAGGGGCCAACGTCCTGACTTTC. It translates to CASSLEGAQGANVLTF.

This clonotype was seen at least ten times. CDR3 loop: CAIRGQNEQYF. For the CDR3, the DNA is TGTGCCATCAGAGGTCAGAACGAGCAGTACTTC. The chain employs TRBV10-3 and TRBJ2-7; D unclear. CDR3 length: 11 amino acids. With 6 bases removed from V and 5 bases from J, the gap between germline ends came to 8 bases. The germline V gene encodes CDR1 ENHRY and CDR2 SYGVKD.

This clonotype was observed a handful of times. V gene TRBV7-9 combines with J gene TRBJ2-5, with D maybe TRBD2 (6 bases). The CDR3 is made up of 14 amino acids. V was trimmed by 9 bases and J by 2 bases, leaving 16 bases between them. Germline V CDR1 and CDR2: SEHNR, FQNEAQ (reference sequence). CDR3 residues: CASLRWGEQETQYF. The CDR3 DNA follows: TGTGCCAGTCTGCGTTGGGGGGAGCAAGAGACCCAGTACTTC.

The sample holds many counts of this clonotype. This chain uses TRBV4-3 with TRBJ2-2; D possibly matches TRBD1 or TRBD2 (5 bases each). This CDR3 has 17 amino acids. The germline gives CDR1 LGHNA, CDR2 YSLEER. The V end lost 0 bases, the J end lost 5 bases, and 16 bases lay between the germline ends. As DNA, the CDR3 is TGCGCCAGCAGCCAAGATCTAAGAGGGGATGGAACCGGGGAGCTGTTTTTT. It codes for CASSQDLRGDGTGELFF.

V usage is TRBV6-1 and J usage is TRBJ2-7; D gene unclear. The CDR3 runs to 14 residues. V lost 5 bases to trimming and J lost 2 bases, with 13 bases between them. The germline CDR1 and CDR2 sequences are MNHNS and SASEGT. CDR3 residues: CASSRSRTAYEQYF. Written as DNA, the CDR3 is TGTGCCAGCAGTCGCAGTCGTACCGCCTACGAGCAGTACTTC.